This T cell receptor (beta chain) was found in a study of cytomegalovirus exposure and HLA in healthy donors. Study observations and caveats: Further analysis was carried out later, and it showed several of the most significant clusters appearing linked to common viral pathogens.

PCR used 60 Vbeta primers and 13 Jbeta primers. Using immunoSEQ multiplex PCR, the repertoire was profiled, and TCRdb retains in-frame clones only, with some absent. Among approximately 40,000 clones listed, 86% were seen once. A word on this clone: Its cognate antigen is unknown.

Germline-derived CDR1 and CDR2 are MNHNS and SASEGT. V was cut by 8 bases and J by 14 bases, with 28 bases left in between. The CDR3 length is 16 residues. This sequence joins TRBV6-1 and TRBJ1-6; possible D gene TRBD1, 6 bases. This clonotype originated in a woman aged 40-49 years in good health and CMV-seropositive. The sequenced sample was PBMCs. The CDR3 reads CASRASRGKQFPALHF. The CDR3 DNA reads TGTGCCAGCCGTGCCTCCAGGGGCAAACAATTCCCGGCCCTCCACTTT.